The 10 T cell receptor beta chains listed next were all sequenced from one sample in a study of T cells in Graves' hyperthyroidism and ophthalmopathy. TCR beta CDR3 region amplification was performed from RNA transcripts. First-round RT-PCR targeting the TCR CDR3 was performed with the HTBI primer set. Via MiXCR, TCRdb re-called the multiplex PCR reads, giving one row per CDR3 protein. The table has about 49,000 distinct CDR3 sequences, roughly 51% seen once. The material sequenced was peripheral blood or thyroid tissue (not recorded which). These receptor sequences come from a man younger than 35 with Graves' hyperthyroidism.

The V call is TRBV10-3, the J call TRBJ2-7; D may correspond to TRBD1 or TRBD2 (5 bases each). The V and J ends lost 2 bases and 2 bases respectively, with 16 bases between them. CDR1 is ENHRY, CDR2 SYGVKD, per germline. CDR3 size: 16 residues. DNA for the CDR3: TGTGCCATCAGTGAGCCACCCCGGGACGGGGCCTACGAGCAGTACTTC. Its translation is CAISEPPRDGAYEQYF.

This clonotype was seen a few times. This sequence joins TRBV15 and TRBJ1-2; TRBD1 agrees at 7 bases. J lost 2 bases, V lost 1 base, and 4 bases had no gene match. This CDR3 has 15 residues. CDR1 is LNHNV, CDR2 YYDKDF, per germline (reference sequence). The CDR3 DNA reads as TGTGCCACCAGCAGAGTTGGGGACAGAAACTATGGCTACACCTTC. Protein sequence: CATSRVGDRNYGYTF.

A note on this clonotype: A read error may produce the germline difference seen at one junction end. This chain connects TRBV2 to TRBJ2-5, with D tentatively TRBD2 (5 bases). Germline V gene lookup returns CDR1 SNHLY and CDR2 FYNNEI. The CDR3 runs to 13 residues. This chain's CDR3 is CASQRGAQETQYF. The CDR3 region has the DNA TGTGCCAGCCAACGGGGAGCCCAAGAGACCCAGTATTTC. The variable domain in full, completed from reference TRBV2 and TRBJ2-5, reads EPEVTQTPSHQVTQMGQEVILRCVPISNHLYFYWYRQILGQKVEFLVSFYNNEISEKSEIFDDQFSVERPDGSNFTLKIRSTKLEDSAMYFCASQRGAQETQYFGPGTRLLVL.

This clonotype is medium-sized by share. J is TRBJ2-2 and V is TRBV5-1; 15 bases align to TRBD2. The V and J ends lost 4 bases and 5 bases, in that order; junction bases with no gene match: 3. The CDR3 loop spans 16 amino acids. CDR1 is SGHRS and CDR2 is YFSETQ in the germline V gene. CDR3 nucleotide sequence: TGCGCCAGCAGCGGGGGACTAGCGGGAGGAACCGGGGAGCTGTTTTTT. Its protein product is CASSGGLAGGTGELFF.

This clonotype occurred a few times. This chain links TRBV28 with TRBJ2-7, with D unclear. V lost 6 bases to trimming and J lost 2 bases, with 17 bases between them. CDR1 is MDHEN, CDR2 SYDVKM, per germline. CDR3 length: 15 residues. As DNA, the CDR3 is TGTGCCAGCAGCCTACGGCCGGCCTTGACCTACGAGCAGTACTTC. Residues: CASSLRPALTYEQYF.

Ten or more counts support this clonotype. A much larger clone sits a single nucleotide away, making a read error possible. The CDR3 region has the DNA TGTGCCAGCAGCCCCCGAACAGGCAATTTCTATGGCTACACCTTC. It encodes CASSPRTGNFYGYTF. This sequence joins TRBV7-2 and TRBJ1-2; TRBD1 is a possible D gene (5 bases). Germline V gene data show CDR1 as SGHTA and CDR2 as FQGNSA. The CDR3 is 15 amino acids. Trimming stripped 5 bases from V and 4 bases from J, with 17 bases between.

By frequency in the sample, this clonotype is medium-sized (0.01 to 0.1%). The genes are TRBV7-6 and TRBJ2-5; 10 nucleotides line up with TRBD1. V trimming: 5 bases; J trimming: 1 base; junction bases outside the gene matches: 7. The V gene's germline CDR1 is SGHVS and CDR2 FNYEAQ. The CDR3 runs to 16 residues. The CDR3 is CASSLGTGAVQETQYF. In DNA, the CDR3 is TGTGCCAGCAGCCTCGGGACAGGGGCAGTCCAAGAGACCCAGTACTTC.

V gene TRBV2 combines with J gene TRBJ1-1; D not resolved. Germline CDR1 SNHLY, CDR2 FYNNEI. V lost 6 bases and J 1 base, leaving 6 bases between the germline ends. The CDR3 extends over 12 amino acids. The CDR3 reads CASRPTNTEAFF. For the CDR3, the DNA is TGTGCCAGCAGGCCCACGAACACTGAAGCTTTCTTT.

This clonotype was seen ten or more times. The DNA of the CDR3 is TGCGCCAGCAGCCAAGACACAGCAACAAGCTCCTATAATTCACCCCTCCACTTT. It encodes CASSQDTATSSYNSPLHF. The chain has TRBV4-3 and TRBJ1-6; no definite D call. The V gene lost 0 bases and the J gene lost 0 bases, with 12 bases spanning the gap. CDR1 is LGHNA, CDR2 YSLEER, per germline. The CDR3 has 18 residues.

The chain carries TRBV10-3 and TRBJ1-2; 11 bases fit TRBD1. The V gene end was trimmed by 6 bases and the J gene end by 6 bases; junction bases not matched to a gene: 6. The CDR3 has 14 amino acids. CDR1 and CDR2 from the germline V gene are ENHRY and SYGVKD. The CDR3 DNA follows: TGTGCCATCAGCTTAGGACAGGGGGCACATGGCTACACCTTC. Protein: CAISLGQGAHGYTF.